The clone carrying this TCR beta chain was picked up many times. No antigen is known for it. Template material for amplifying TCR beta CDR3 regions consisted of RNA transcripts. Researchers ran a first-round RT-PCR on the TCR CDR3 using the HTBI primer set. TCRdb called the multiplex PCR reads again in MiXCR, with one record for every CDR3 protein. The repertoire includes a few hundred thousand distinct CDR3 sequences, 15% to 17% of them detected once, and under 8% sits in the top ten. Thyroid ultrasound, orbital computed tomography, clinical symptoms, and serum thyroxine and TRAb underpinned diagnoses. The sample originates from a study of T cells in Graves' hyperthyroidism and ophthalmopathy. The CDR3 runs to 17 residues. The J segment lost 7 bases and the V segment lost 0 bases, leaving 5 bases of the junction unmatched. In germline, CDR1 is SGHRS, CDR2 YFSETQ. Study outcomes and limitations: Separating ophthalmopathy from stable hyperthyroidism was achieved by a 13 V-J model.

This receptor was identified in a woman aged 25-40 years with Graves' hyperthyroidism. The chain has TRBV5-1 and TRBJ2-1; 15 nucleotides match TRBD2. Sequencing input: blood. The CDR3 bases are TGCGCCAGCAGCTTGGTCGGACTAGCGGGGGGGGTAAATGAGCAGTTCTTC. This translates into CASSLVGLAGGVNEQFF. The full variable domain, rest sourced from reference TRBV5-1 and TRBJ2-1, is KAGVTQTPRYLIKTRGQQVTLSCSPISGHRSVSWYQQTPGQGLQFLFEYFSETQRNKGNFPGRFSGRQFSNSRSEMNVSTLELGDSALYLCASSLVGLAGGVNEQFFGPGTRLTVL.